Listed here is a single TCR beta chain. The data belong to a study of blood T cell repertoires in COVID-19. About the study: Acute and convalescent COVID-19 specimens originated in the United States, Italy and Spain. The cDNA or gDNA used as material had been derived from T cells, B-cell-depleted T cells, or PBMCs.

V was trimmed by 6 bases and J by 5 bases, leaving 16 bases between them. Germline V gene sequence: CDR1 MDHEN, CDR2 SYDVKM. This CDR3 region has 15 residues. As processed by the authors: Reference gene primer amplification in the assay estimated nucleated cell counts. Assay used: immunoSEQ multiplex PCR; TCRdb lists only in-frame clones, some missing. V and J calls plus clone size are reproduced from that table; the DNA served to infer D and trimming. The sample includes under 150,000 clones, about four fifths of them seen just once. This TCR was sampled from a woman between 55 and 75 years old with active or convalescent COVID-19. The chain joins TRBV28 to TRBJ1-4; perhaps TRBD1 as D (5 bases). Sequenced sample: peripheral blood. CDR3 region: CASRTRLGANEKLFF. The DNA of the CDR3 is TGTGCCAGCAGGACGCGCCTAGGGGCCAATGAAAAACTGTTTTTT.